The 31 T cell receptor beta chains below were found in one sample sequenced in a study of cytomegalovirus exposure and HLA in healthy donors. It was with 60 Vbeta and 13 Jbeta primers that the PCR ran. Only in-frame clones appear in the TCRdb table, and some are missing; sequencing was by immunoSEQ multiplex PCR. Seen here are 150,000 to 200,000 clones, approximately 79% observed once, and the top ten hold about 1.3%. Material: PBMCs. The receptors here all came from a man aged 55-75 years in good health and CMV-seronegative.

The rearrangement links TRBV7-9 to TRBJ2-5, with 9 nucleotides matching TRBD2. The junction had 5 bases not matched to a gene; V was cut back by 1 base and J by 5 bases. Germline CDR1 is SEHNR and CDR2 is FQNEAQ (reference sequence). The CDR3 is 15 amino acids. DNA for the CDR3: TGTGCCAGCAGCTTAGGGCGGGGGGGCCTGGAGACCCAGTACTTC. Translation gives CASSLGRGGLETQYF.

V and J are TRBV10-3 and TRBJ1-5; TRBD1 aligns across 7 bases. This CDR3 comprises 14 residues. The germline V gene has CDR1 ENHRY and CDR2 SYGVKD. J was trimmed by 5 bases and V by 4 bases; bases with no gene match: 5. The CDR3 loop reads CAISAVTGDQPQHF. The CDR3 DNA is TGTGCCATCAGTGCGGTTACAGGGGATCAGCCCCAGCATTTT.

This sequence joins TRBV6-5 and TRBJ2-7, with 13 positions matching TRBD2. Trimming cost V 2 bases and J 3 bases; bases outside gene matches: 4. Germline V CDR1 and CDR2: MNHEY, SVGAGI. The length of the CDR3 is 16 residues. CDR3 DNA sequence: TGTGCCAGCAGTTACCAGACTAGCGGGGGGTACTACGAGCAGTACTTC. This translates into CASSYQTSGGYYEQYF.

The chain has TRBV5-6 and TRBJ1-1; possible D gene TRBD1, 6 bases. The CDR3 covers 16 residues. The germline V gene has CDR1 SGHDT and CDR2 YYEEEE. V was pared by 6 bases and J by 1 base, with 19 bases between. The chain's CDR3 is CASTPLGQGGNTEAFF. The CDR3, as DNA: TGTGCCAGCACCCCCCTTGGCCAAGGGGGGAACACTGAAGCTTTCTTT.

The J gene is TRBJ2-1, the V gene TRBV7-2; 15 bases are shared with TRBD2. Germline-derived CDR1 and CDR2 are SGHTA and FQGNSA. CDR3 length equals 15 residues. Germline trimming cut 5 bases from V and 9 bases from J; bases unmatched to any gene: 5. The CDR3 bases are TGTGCCAGCAGCCCCGGGACTAGCGGGAGGTTTGAGCAGTTCTTC. Its translation: CASSPGTSGRFEQFF.

This chain uses TRBV18 with TRBJ2-7; D possibly corresponds to TRBD2 (6 bases). CDR3 size: 15 residues. Germline V gene lookup returns CDR1 KGHSH and CDR2 LQKENI. V was cut by 6 bases and J by 0 bases, with 15 bases left in between. Written as DNA, the CDR3 is TGTGCCAGCTCCACAAGGAGGGACGGCTCCTACGAGCAGTACTTC. Translation gives CASSTRRDGSYEQYF.

This chain connects TRBV6-5 to TRBJ1-1; 11 positions match TRBD1. This CDR3 is 15 amino acids long. Germline values: CDR1 MNHEY, CDR2 SVGAGI. V lost 2 bases to trimming and J lost 4 bases; unmatched junction nucleotides: 3. The CDR3 loop reads CASSYHGQGATEAFF. The CDR3 DNA reads TGTGCCAGCAGTTACCACGGACAGGGGGCCACTGAAGCTTTCTTT.

This chain joins TRBV10-3 and TRBJ2-5; 11 bases are shared with TRBD1. Germline CDR1 is ENHRY and CDR2 is SYGVKD. The junction had 12 bases not matched to a gene; V was cut back by 11 bases and J by 7 bases. The CDR3 is 14 amino acids. CDR3 coding DNA: TGTGCCGCCGCCCGGGGGACAGGGGGAGGGACCCAGTACTTC. Amino acid sequence: CAAARGTGGGTQYF.

The genes are TRBV23-1 and TRBJ1-5; 11 bases match TRBD1. TRBV23-1 is given ORF status, its function remaining uncertain. V trimming: 6 bases; J trimming: 3 bases; junction bases outside the gene matches: 4. This CDR3 spans 15 amino acids. CDR3 residues: CASRRDRGDNQPQHF. CDR3 DNA: TGCGCCAGCAGGCGGGACAGGGGGGACAATCAGCCCCAGCATTTT.

This clone was picked up one time. The rearrangement uses TRBV7-9 and TRBJ1-5; 7 nucleotides line up with TRBD1. Germline assignment: CDR1 SEHNR and CDR2 FQNEAQ (reference sequence). The CDR3 is 13 amino acids. Trimming at V came to 4 bases and at J to 7 bases, leaving 4 bases not matched to a gene. In DNA, the CDR3 is TGTGCCAGCAGCTCCCAGGGGGGCCAGCCCCAGCATTTT. The encoded protein is CASSSQGGQPQHF.

The chain is built from TRBV6-5 and TRBJ2-7, with TRBD1 matching over 7 bases. Per germline, CDR1 MNHEY and CDR2 SVGAGI. V shed 11 bases, J shed 6 bases, and the junction held 13 bases outside the gene matches. There are 13 residues in the CDR3. The CDR3 DNA follows: TGTGCCGCAACAGGGACAGCGAGAGGCGAGCAGTACTTC. Protein product: CAATGTARGEQYF.

The chain recombines TRBV7-2 with TRBJ2-5, with a weak D call TRBD1 (5 bases). Deletions cut 4 bases from V and 2 bases from J, with 11 bases between. Germline CDR1 and CDR2: SGHTA and FQGNSA. There are 14 residues in the CDR3. CDR3 protein: CASSSTGVQETQYF. The CDR3, as DNA: TGTGCCAGCAGCTCCACAGGAGTTCAAGAGACCCAGTACTTC.

The V call is TRBV29-1, the J call TRBJ2-3, with D possibly matching TRBD2 (6 bases). The CDR3 covers 14 residues. In germline, CDR1 is SQVTM, CDR2 ANQGSEA. Trimming removed 1 base at V and 4 bases at J, with 12 bases between. This chain's CDR3 is CSVEAGEVSDTQYF. Written as DNA, the CDR3 is TGCAGCGTTGAAGCGGGAGAAGTCTCAGATACGCAGTATTTT.

In this sample, this clone turned up once. The J gene is TRBJ2-3, the V gene TRBV5-1; TRBD2 aligns across 9 bases. V was pared by 1 base and J by 4 bases, with 4 bases of the junction left unmatched. The CDR3 runs 15 residues. Germline CDR1 SGHRS, CDR2 YFSETQ. The CDR3 region has the DNA TGCGCCAGCAGCTTGTATAGCGGGGGACCAGATACGCAGTATTTT. It specifies CASSLYSGGPDTQYF.

V usage is TRBV10-3 and J usage is TRBJ2-7; the match to TRBD2 covers 9 bases. With V trimmed by 6 bases and J by 3 bases, 6 bases remained unmatched. This CDR3 has 14 residues. CDR1 is ENHRY, CDR2 SYGVKD, per germline. CDR3 amino acids: CAIREGAGGYEQYF. In DNA form, the CDR3 reads TGTGCCATCAGGGAGGGAGCGGGGGGCTACGAGCAGTACTTC.

This clone was observed a handful of times. This chain links TRBV29-1 with TRBJ1-1, with D possibly matching TRBD1 (5 bases). CDR1 and CDR2 (germline): SQVTM, ANQGSEA. Trimming removed 3 bases from V and 0 bases from J, with 17 bases in between. The CDR3 length is 16 residues. The CDR3 spells CSVDGGDRGMNTEAFF. In DNA, the CDR3 is TGCAGCGTTGATGGAGGGGATCGAGGGATGAACACTGAAGCTTTCTTT.

This clone turned up a few times. The CDR3 DNA follows: TGTGCCAGGGGGGGGCTGAAGACCCAGTACTTC. Protein: CARGGLKTQYF. V usage is TRBV28 and J usage is TRBJ2-5; a possible D gene is TRBD2 (7 bases). This CDR3 contains 11 residues. Germline values: CDR1 MDHEN, CDR2 SYDVKM. V lost 9 bases and J 6 bases, leaving 11 bases between the germline ends. Filled out from reference TRBV28 and TRBJ2-5, the complete variable domain reads DVKVTQSSRYLVKRTGEKVFLECVQDMDHENMFWYRQDPGLGLRLIYFSYDVKMKEKGDIPEGYSVSREKKERFSLILESASTNQTSMYLCARGGLKTQYFGPGTRLLVL.

V gene TRBV6-5 combines with J gene TRBJ2-7, with TRBD2 matching 8 bases. V shed 5 bases, J shed 1 base, and the junction held 7 bases outside the gene matches. The germline V gene has CDR1 MNHEY and CDR2 SVGAGI. The CDR3 consists of 15 residues. CDR3 in DNA: TGTGCCAGCAGTATCGGGGGGGCGAAATCCTACGAGCAGTACTTC. This gives the protein CASSIGGAKSYEQYF.

The chain employs TRBV6-1 and TRBJ2-1, with D perhaps matching TRBD2 (6 bases). The CDR3 totals 11 residues. Trimming stripped 11 bases from V and 4 bases from J, with 9 bases between. Germline V gives CDR1 MNHNS, CDR2 SASEGT. The CDR3 bases are TGTGCCTTAGCGGTTTACAATGAGCAGTTCTTC. It encodes CALAVYNEQFF.

CDR3 sequence: CASSFSKAFF. CDR3 coding DNA: TGTGCCAGCAGCTTTTCCAAAGCTTTCTTT. This chain joins TRBV7-2 and TRBJ1-1; the D is unclear. This CDR3 is built from 10 residues. V lost 3 bases and J 9 bases, leaving 5 bases between the germline ends. Germline V gives CDR1 SGHTA, CDR2 FQGNSA.

The J gene is TRBJ2-7, the V gene TRBV27, with 8 bases lining up with TRBD1. This CDR3 is 14 amino acids long. Unmatched junction bases numbered 6, after V lost 4 bases and J lost 4 bases. Germline V gene lookup returns CDR1 MNHEY and CDR2 SMNVEV (reference sequence). This chain's CDR3 is CASSSWGQVYEQYF. The CDR3 nucleotides are TGTGCCAGCAGTTCTTGGGGACAGGTATACGAGCAGTACTTC.

The CDR3 region has the DNA TGTGCCAGCAGTCAGACTTTAAGCTCCTACAATGAGCAGTTCTTC. Residues: CASSQTLSSYNEQFF. The chain is built from TRBV2 and TRBJ2-1; D remains unclear. CDR1 is SNHLY and CDR2 is FYNNEI in the germline V gene. Deletions cut 5 bases from V and 0 bases from J, with 11 bases between. CDR3 size: 15 residues.

The V call is TRBV30, the J call TRBJ2-3; 8 bases are shared with TRBD2. The CDR3 runs 15 residues. Trimming at V came to 6 bases and at J to 1 base, leaving 9 bases not matched to a gene. Germline CDR1 and CDR2: GTSNPN and SVGIG (reference sequence). CDR3 residues: CACPLAEGGTDTQYF. The CDR3 region has the DNA TGTGCCTGCCCACTAGCGGAAGGGGGCACAGATACGCAGTATTTT.

This rearrangement joins TRBV29-1 to TRBJ1-6, with 8 bases aligning to TRBD1. V was clipped by 3 bases and J by 9 bases; unmatched bases: 7. Germline assignment: CDR1 SQVTM and CDR2 ANQGSEA. This CDR3 comprises 14 residues. The CDR3 DNA is TGCAGCGTTGAGACAGGGGAGGTGGGTTCACCCCTCCACTTT. Its translation: CSVETGEVGSPLHF.

The CDR3 spells CASSNGYEQYF. Here the CDR3 DNA reads TGTGCCAGCAGCAACGGCTACGAGCAGTACTTC. The rearrangement links TRBV21-1 to TRBJ2-7; the D call in the table, TRBD2, was not verified against the DNA. TRBV21-1 is recorded as a pseudogene. The CDR3 has 11 residues.

This chain uses TRBV11-1 with TRBJ2-7; 9 positions match TRBD2. Germline assignment: CDR1 SGHAT and CDR2 FQDESV (reference sequence). The CDR3 has 15 amino acids. Unmatched junction bases numbered 5, after V lost 2 bases and J lost 3 bases. The CDR3 loop is CASSLSGTSYYEQYF. CDR3 DNA: TGTGCCAGCAGCTTAAGCGGGACTAGCTACTACGAGCAGTACTTC.

The chain employs TRBV5-1 and TRBJ2-7, with D possibly being TRBD2 (6 bases). V was cut by 2 bases and J by 5 bases, with 11 bases left in between. This CDR3 spans 13 amino acids. Germline V gives CDR1 SGHRS, CDR2 YFSETQ. Here the CDR3 reads CASSLGGAHEQYF. DNA for the CDR3: TGCGCCAGCAGCTTAGGCGGGGCACACGAGCAGTACTTC.

Here the CDR3 reads CASSQRTLAGDITGELFF. In nucleotides, the CDR3 is TGCGCCAGCAGCCAAAGAACACTAGCGGGGGATATAACCGGGGAGCTGTTTTTT. V usage is TRBV4-1 and J usage is TRBJ2-2; 11 bases match TRBD2. With 2 bases clipped from V and 5 bases from J, the junction kept 10 bases outside the gene matches. Germline CDR1 MGHRA, CDR2 YSYEKL. This CDR3 comprises 18 residues.

The chain uses TRBV28 and TRBJ1-5; D is unresolved. Germline loops: CDR1 MDHEN, CDR2 SYDVKM. This CDR3 spans 8 amino acids. The CDR3 protein is CATAAQHF. For the CDR3, the DNA is TGTGCTACAGCGGCCCAGCATTTT.

CDR3 protein: CASGATGGGTDTQYF. CDR3 coding DNA: TGTGCCAGCGGAGCCACAGGGGGCGGCACAGATACGCAGTATTTT. The V call is TRBV28, the J call TRBJ2-3; 9 bases are shared with TRBD1. Unmatched junction bases numbered 7, after V lost 8 bases and J lost 1 base. This CDR3 has 15 amino acids. CDR1 MDHEN and CDR2 SYDVKM come from the germline V gene.

This clone appeared a few times. The chain has TRBV6-5 and TRBJ1-2; possible D gene TRBD1, 6 bases. CDR1 and CDR2 (germline): MNHEY, SVGAGI. CDR3 length: 15 amino acids. The V end was cut by 5 bases, the J end by 5 bases, with 18 bases between. CDR3 in DNA: TGTGCCAGCAGTACATCGACAGGTAGAACTTATGGCTACACCTTC. Its translation: CASSTSTGRTYGYTF.